This is a list of T cell receptor beta chains from one sample in a study of blood T cell repertoires in COVID-19. TCRdb keeps only in-frame clones here, not all; method: immunoSEQ multiplex PCR. There are 250,000 to 400,000 clones in the sample; about 91% occur only once, and under 2% lies in the top ten. Input material: peripheral blood. The receptors were gathered from a woman aged 30 to 39 with COVID-19, enrolled during active disease. CDR3s include the opening cysteine and the closing phenylalanine or tryptophan. D genes are given only for firm matches. Size is omitted from some rows. Given values are once, few, many or a class for expanded clones.

cdr3_aa cdr3_nt cdr3_length v_call d_call j_call clone_size
CASSPNRVDEQFF TGTGCCAGTAGTCCAAACAGGGTCGATGAGCAGTTCTTC 13 TRBV19 NA TRBJ2-1 NA
CASSPRGFWSYEQYF TGTGCCAGCAGCCCGAGGGGGTTTTGGTCCTACGAGCAGTACTTC 15 TRBV14 NA TRBJ2-7 NA
CAWNRGFNEKLFF TGTGCCTGGAACAGGGGTTTTAACGAAAAACTGTTTTTT 13 TRBV30 TRBD1 TRBJ1-4 NA
CASSQDRTSGGAEQFF TGTGCCAGCAGCCAAGATAGGACTAGCGGGGGGGCTGAGCAGTTCTTC 16 TRBV4-2 TRBD2 TRBJ2-1 NA
CASSLAGTWDQPQHF TGTGCCAGCAGCTTGGCCGGGACATGGGATCAGCCCCAGCATTTT 15 TRBV5-5 NA TRBJ1-5 NA
CASSEAQGGFNYGYTF TGTGCCAGCAGTGAAGCGCAGGGGGGTTTTAACTATGGCTACACCTTC 16 TRBV6-1 TRBD1 TRBJ1-2 NA
CASSYLGLAGVADTQYF TGTGCCAGTAGTTACCTCGGACTAGCGGGGGTAGCAGATACGCAGTATTTT 17 TRBV19 TRBD2 TRBJ2-3 NA
CASSQGTGDMNTEAFF TGTGCCAGCAGCCAAGGGACAGGGGACATGAACACTGAAGCTTTCTTT 16 TRBV4-2 TRBD1 TRBJ1-1 NA
CASSLGLERGGKGNEQFF TGTGCCAGCAGCTTGGGTTTAGAACGGGGGGGCAAGGGTAATGAGCAGTTCTTC 18 TRBV11-2 TRBD2 TRBJ2-1 NA
CASSPRTGGYSPLHF TGTGCCAGCAGCCCCCGGACAGGGGGCTACTCACCCCTCCACTTT 15 TRBV11-3 TRBD1 TRBJ1-6 NA
CASSQELRGRRNTEAFF TGCGCCAGCAGCCAAGAGCTACGAGGGCGGAGGAACACTGAAGCTTTCTTT 17 TRBV4-1 NA TRBJ1-1 once
CASSLGGTGNSPLHF TGTGCCAGCAGCTTAGGTGGGACAGGGAATTCACCCCTCCACTTT 15 TRBV11-2 TRBD1 TRBJ1-6 NA
CASSPGEGSTDTQYF TGTGCCAGCAGCCCCGGAGAGGGCAGCACAGATACGCAGTATTTT 15 TRBV4-2 NA TRBJ2-3 NA
CASSQVGRAFF TGTGCCAGCAGCCAAGTGGGGCGGGCTTTCTTT 11 TRBV4-2 NA TRBJ1-1 NA
CSVETDRNTIYF TGCAGCGTTGAAACGGACAGAAACACCATATATTTT 12 TRBV29-1 NA TRBJ1-3 few
CASSQDWGTGGAFF TGCGCCAGCAGCCAAGATTGGGGGACAGGGGGTGCTTTCTTT 14 TRBV4-1 TRBD1 TRBJ1-1 NA
CASSPQGFYGYTF TGTGCCAGCAGCCCCCAGGGATTTTATGGCTACACCTTC 13 TRBV9 NA TRBJ1-2 once
CASSPGTSGYNEQFF TGTGCCAGCAGCCCCGGGACTAGCGGGTACAATGAGCAGTTCTTC 15 TRBV4-2 TRBD2 TRBJ2-1 NA
CASSLVQGYQPQHF TGTGCCAGCAGCTTAGTGCAGGGGTATCAGCCCCAGCATTTT 14 TRBV7-8 NA TRBJ1-5 once
CASSPRQFTDTQYF TGTGCCAGCTCACCCAGACAGTTCACCGATACGCAGTATTTT 14 TRBV18 NA TRBJ2-3 NA
CATSRDRGEKLFF TGTGCCACCAGCAGGGACAGGGGTGAAAAACTGTTTTTT 13 TRBV15 TRBD1 TRBJ1-4 NA
CATRAGNSPLHF TGTGCCACCAGGGCGGGGAATTCACCCCTCCACTTT 12 TRBV12-3/TRBV12-4 NA TRBJ1-6 NA
CASSELGGMNTEAFF TGTGCCAGCAGTGAACTTGGGGGGATGAACACTGAAGCTTTCTTT 15 TRBV6-1 NA TRBJ1-1 NA
CASSHGQGSYNEQFF TGTGCCAGCAGCCATGGACAGGGGTCCTACAATGAGCAGTTCTTC 15 TRBV4-2 TRBD1 TRBJ2-1 NA
CASSANRGDYGYTF TGTGCCAGCAGTGCTAACAGGGGGGACTATGGCTACACCTTC 14 TRBV7-9 TRBD1 TRBJ1-2 few
CASSPGENTEAFF TGTGCCAGCAGCCCGGGAGAGAACACTGAAGCTTTCTTT 13 TRBV3-1/TRBV3-2 NA TRBJ1-1 NA
CASSRTNEKLFF TGTGCCAGCAGTCGGACTAATGAAAAACTGTTTTTT 12 TRBV6-5 NA TRBJ1-4 NA
CASSATLTGETQYF TGTGCCAGCAGTGCGACCCTGACCGGGGAGACCCAGTACTTC 14 TRBV2 NA TRBJ2-5 NA
CASSPGLASTDTQYF TGTGCCAGCTCACCCGGACTAGCCAGCACAGATACGCAGTATTTT 15 TRBV18 TRBD2 TRBJ2-3 NA
CASSFRGGNEQFF TGTGCCAGCAGTTTCCGAGGGGGCAATGAGCAGTTCTTC 13 TRBV12-3/TRBV12-4 NA TRBJ2-1 NA
CASTWGRGNQPQHF TGTGCCAGCACTTGGGGGCGAGGGAATCAGCCCCAGCATTTT 14 TRBV28 NA TRBJ1-5 NA
CASSDGQHTGELFF TGTGCCAGCAGTGACGGACAGCACACCGGGGAGCTGTTTTTT 14 TRBV28 NA TRBJ2-2 NA
CASSPASGESIGYTF TGTGCCAGCTCACCAGCATCAGGGGAAAGTATCGGCTACACCTTC 15 TRBV18 NA TRBJ1-2 NA
CASSSTQLAGYTGELFF TGTGCCAGCAGTTCCACCCAACTAGCGGGGTACACCGGGGAGCTGTTTTTT 17 TRBV28 TRBD2 TRBJ2-2 NA
CASFRGAEAFF TGTGCCAGCTTTAGAGGCGCTGAAGCTTTCTTT 11 TRBV6-5 NA TRBJ1-1 NA
CASSSQGPYGYTF TGTGCCAGCAGTTCGCAGGGGCCTTATGGCTACACCTTC 13 TRBV28 NA TRBJ1-2 NA
CASSFRGRGEKLFF TGTGCCAGCAGCTTCAGGGGGCGGGGTGAAAAACTGTTTTTT 14 TRBV11-3 TRBD1 TRBJ1-4 NA
CASRASNEKLFF TGTGCCAGCAGGGCCTCGAATGAAAAACTGTTTTTT 12 TRBV28 NA TRBJ1-4 NA
CASSQGLAGGVQETQYF TGTGCCAGCAGCCAGGGACTAGCGGGGGGTGTACAAGAGACCCAGTACTTC 17 TRBV6-2/TRBV6-3 TRBD2 TRBJ2-5 NA
CASGGGGNQPQHF TGCGCCAGCGGGGGGGGCGGCAATCAGCCCCAGCATTTT 13 TRBV10-1 NA TRBJ1-5 NA